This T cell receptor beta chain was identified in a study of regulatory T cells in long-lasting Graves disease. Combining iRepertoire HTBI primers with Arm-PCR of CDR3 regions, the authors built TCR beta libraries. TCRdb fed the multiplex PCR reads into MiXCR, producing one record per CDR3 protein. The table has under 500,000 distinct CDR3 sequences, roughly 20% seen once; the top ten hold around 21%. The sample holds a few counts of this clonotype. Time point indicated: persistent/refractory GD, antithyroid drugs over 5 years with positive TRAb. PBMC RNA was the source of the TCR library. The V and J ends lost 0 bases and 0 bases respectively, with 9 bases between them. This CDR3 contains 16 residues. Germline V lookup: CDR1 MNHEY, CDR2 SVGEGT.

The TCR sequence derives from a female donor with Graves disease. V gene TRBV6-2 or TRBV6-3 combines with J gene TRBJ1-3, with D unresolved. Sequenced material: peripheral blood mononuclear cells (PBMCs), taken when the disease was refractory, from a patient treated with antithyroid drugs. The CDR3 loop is CASSYSREVSGNTIYF. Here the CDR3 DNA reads TGTGCCAGCAGTTACTCGAGGGAAGTCTCTGGAAACACCATATATTTT.